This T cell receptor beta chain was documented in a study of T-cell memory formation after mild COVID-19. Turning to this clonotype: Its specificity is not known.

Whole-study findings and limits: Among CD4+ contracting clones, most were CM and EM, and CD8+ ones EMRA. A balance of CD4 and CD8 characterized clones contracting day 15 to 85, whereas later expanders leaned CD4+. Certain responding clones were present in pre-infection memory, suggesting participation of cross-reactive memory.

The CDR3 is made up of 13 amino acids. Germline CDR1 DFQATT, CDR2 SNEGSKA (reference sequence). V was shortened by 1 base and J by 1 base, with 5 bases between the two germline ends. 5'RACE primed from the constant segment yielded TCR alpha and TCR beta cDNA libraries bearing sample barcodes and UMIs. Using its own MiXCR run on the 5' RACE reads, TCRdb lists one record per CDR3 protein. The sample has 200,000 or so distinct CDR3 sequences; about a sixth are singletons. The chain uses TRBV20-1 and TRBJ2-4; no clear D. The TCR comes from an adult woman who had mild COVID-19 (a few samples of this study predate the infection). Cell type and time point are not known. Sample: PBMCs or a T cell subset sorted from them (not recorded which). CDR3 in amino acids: CSARVVAKNIQYF. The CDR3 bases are TGCAGTGCTAGAGTAGTCGCCAAAAACATTCAGTACTTC.